The present TCR beta chain was sequenced within a study of beta chain features in type 1 diabetes. Notes on the study in general: Shorter TCRB CDR3s, moderately but significantly so, were found in Type 1 diabetes patients in all four CD4+ subsets.

Reverse transcribing all isolated RNA meant expressed TCRB transcripts were sequenced. TCRdb's copy holds only in-frame clones and misses some; the assay was immunoSEQ multiplex PCR. Of about 41,000 clones in the sample, approximately 61% are singletons; the top ten hold approximately 1.6%. Trimming took 5 bases from V and 8 from J; bases not matched to a gene: 10. In germline, CDR1 is SGHTA, CDR2 FQGNSA. The CDR3 length is 15 residues. Notes on this clone: Its target is unknown.

The origin of this receptor is a young man with type 1 diabetes. Some clones in this sample may be carry-over from other donors' samples. The sequenced material came from Tregs from blood. The rearrangement links TRBV7-2 to TRBJ2-1, with TRBD2 matching 9 bases. The CDR3, as DNA: TGTGCCAGCAGCCGCGGGACTAGCCTGGTCGATGAGCAGTTCTTC. Translation: CASSRGTSLVDEQFF.